Listed here are 32 T cell receptor beta chains from one sample, sequenced in a study of blood T cell repertoires in COVID-19. This table comes from immunoSEQ multiplex PCR, and its TCRdb copy is limited to in-frame clones, with some not included. Of approximately 150,000 clones in the sample, roughly 80% were seen once. The sequencing input was peripheral blood. The source of these receptors is a man aged 50-60 years with active or convalescent COVID-19.

This clone was detected many times. The chain uses TRBV28 and TRBJ1-1; D is possibly TRBD1 (6 bases). CDR1 and CDR2 (germline): MDHEN, SYDVKM. With 5 bases removed from V and 4 bases from J, the gap between germline ends came to 11 bases. The CDR3 is 13 residues long. The CDR3, as DNA: TGTGCCAGCAGTCGCTACAGGGCCACTGAAGCTTTCTTT. Its protein is CASSRYRATEAFF.

The chain has TRBV27 and TRBJ2-4; 9 nucleotides agree with TRBD2. The CDR3 length is 14 residues. Germline CDR1 MNHEY, CDR2 SMNVEV (reference sequence). The V gene end was trimmed by 3 bases and the J gene end by 7 bases; junction bases not matched to a gene: 4. CDR3 loop: CASSFSSGSNIQYF. CDR3 DNA: TGTGCCAGCAGTTTTAGTAGCGGGAGTAACATTCAGTACTTC.

This chain links TRBV28 with TRBJ1-4; D unresolved. The germline V and J ends were trimmed by 3 bases and 5 bases, with 7 bases remaining between them. The germline V gene has CDR1 MDHEN and CDR2 SYDVKM. The CDR3 has 13 residues. CDR3 loop: CASSFARNEKLFF. As DNA, the CDR3 is TGTGCCAGCAGTTTTGCTAGGAATGAAAAACTGTTTTTT.

V gene TRBV7-9 combines with J gene TRBJ2-3; 9 bases fit TRBD2. Per the germline V gene, CDR1 is SEHNR and CDR2 is FQNEAQ (reference sequence). CDR3 size: 16 residues. J gave up 7 bases and V 6 bases, and 14 bases lay outside the gene matches. The CDR3, as DNA: TGTGCCAGCAGTCCCCCGTCGCGGGAGGGCACTTATACGCAGTATTTT. It codes for CASSPPSREGTYTQYF.

This sequence joins TRBV3-1 (or the pseudogene TRBV3-2) and TRBJ2-1, with TRBD2 matching over 7 bases. Germline trimming cut 0 bases from V and 7 bases from J; bases unmatched to any gene: 9. CDR3 size: 16 residues. Germline values: CDR1 LGHDT, CDR2 YNNKEL (reference sequence). The CDR3 DNA is TGTGCCAGCAGCCAAGAGGCTAGCGGAGCGGGAAATGAGCAGTTCTTC. It yields the protein CASSQEASGAGNEQFF.

A single count supports this clone. The chain carries TRBV19 and TRBJ2-1; TRBD2 is a possible D gene (6 bases). CDR3 length equals 15 residues. Germline-derived CDR1 and CDR2 are LNHDA and SQIVND (reference sequence). The ends were cut back, 7 bases at V and 6 bases at J, with 19 bases in the middle. For the CDR3, the DNA is TGTGCCAGTATCCCCGCGAGCGGGCAAACCAATGAGCAGTTCTTC. Residues: CASIPASGQTNEQFF.

The chain recombines TRBV9 with TRBJ2-1; 11 bases align to TRBD2. V gave up 4 bases and J gave up 5 bases; unmatched junction bases: 5. Germline values: CDR1 SGDLS, CDR2 YYNGEE. The CDR3 consists of 15 residues. The chain's CDR3 is CASSYSGRANNEQFF. CDR3 in DNA: TGTGCCAGCAGCTATAGCGGGAGGGCGAACAATGAGCAGTTCTTC.

The chain couples TRBV13 to TRBJ1-5; the D gene is possibly TRBD1 (6 bases). This CDR3 contains 16 residues. V was shortened by 2 bases and J by 3 bases, with 14 bases between the two germline ends. Germline CDR1 PRHDT, CDR2 FYEKMQ (reference sequence). This CDR3 reads CASSLSAEGVNQPQHF. In DNA, the CDR3 is TGTGCCAGCAGCTTAAGTGCCGAGGGGGTCAATCAGCCCCAGCATTTT.

The gene calls are TRBV4-2 and TRBJ1-5; 9 nucleotides align to TRBD1. Germline values: CDR1 LGHNA, CDR2 YNFKEQ. This CDR3 comprises 16 residues. V dropped 3 bases and J dropped 2; count of bases not matched to a gene: 5. In nucleotides, the CDR3 is TGTGCCAGCAGCCAGTACTGGACAGGGGGCAATCAGCCCCAGCATTTT. Translating it yields CASSQYWTGGNQPQHF.

The rearrangement links TRBV7-2 to TRBJ1-3; 7 nucleotides align to TRBD1. From germline, CDR1 is SGHTA and CDR2 FQGNSA. V lost 4 bases to trimming and J lost 0 bases; unmatched junction nucleotides: 6. The CDR3 spans 16 residues. CDR3 bases: TGTGCCAGCAGCTCGTCAGGGGGTTCCTCTGGAAACACCATATATTTT. It codes for CASSSSGGSSGNTIYF.

The CDR3 coding sequence is TGTGCCAGCAGTTTTCGCCCCAGCACGGGGGACGGGCAGTACTTC. Its protein product is CASSFRPSTGDGQYF. The V and J genes are TRBV6-6 and TRBJ2-7; the D gene is possibly TRBD2 (6 bases). The V end was cut by 4 bases, the J end by 9 bases, with 22 bases between. The CDR3 length is 15 residues. Looked up from germline, CDR1 is MNHNY and CDR2 is SVGAGI (reference sequence).

The rearrangement links TRBV29-1 to TRBJ2-1, with D tentatively TRBD1 (5 bases). Deletions cut 1 base from V and 5 bases from J, with 15 bases between. The CDR3 is 15 residues long. Germline V gives CDR1 SQVTM, CDR2 ANQGSEA. The CDR3 DNA follows: TGCAGCGTTGAAGGGGGCAGCCTATACAACAATGAGCAGTTCTTC. Encoded protein: CSVEGGSLYNNEQFF.

This sequence joins TRBV28 and TRBJ1-5; D unclear. This CDR3 spans 16 amino acids. Germline CDR1 is MDHEN and CDR2 is SYDVKM. V lost 4 bases and J lost 6, with 19 bases in between. As DNA, the CDR3 is TGTGCCAGCAGTTCCCCGGTGCGGGCCGGCAGTCAGCCCCAGCATTTT. It yields the protein CASSSPVRAGSQPQHF.

The chain links TRBV7-9 to TRBJ2-7; TRBD1 might be the D (6 bases). The CDR3 consists of 14 residues. Looked up from germline, CDR1 is SEHNR and CDR2 is FQNEAQ (reference sequence). With 3 bases removed from V and 3 bases from J, the gap between germline ends came to 12 bases. The CDR3 is CASSFRGKGYEQYF. CDR3 nucleotides: TGTGCCAGCAGCTTCAGGGGCAAAGGCTACGAGCAGTACTTC.

This chain joins TRBV7-2 and TRBJ2-1, with TRBD2 matching 8 bases. Germline V lookup: CDR1 SGHTA, CDR2 FQGNSA. Trimming at V came to 5 bases and at J to 2 bases, leaving 5 bases not matched to a gene. This CDR3 has 15 residues. CDR3 coding DNA: TGTGCCAGCAGCCCGACGGGACTAGCCTACAATGAGCAGTTCTTC. As protein: CASSPTGLAYNEQFF.

The chain carries TRBV30 and TRBJ1-2; 9 positions match TRBD1. V shed 4 bases, J shed 2 bases, and the junction held 8 bases outside the gene matches. This CDR3 has 15 residues. CDR1 GTSNPN and CDR2 SVGIG come from the germline V gene (reference sequence). DNA for the CDR3: TGTGCCTGGAAATTCGGGACAGGGAACAACTATGGCTACACCTTC. This translates into CAWKFGTGNNYGYTF.

The chain is built from TRBV9 and TRBJ1-3, with a tentative D call TRBD1 (5 bases). CDR1 is SGDLS and CDR2 is YYNGEE in the germline V gene. V dropped 4 bases and J dropped 2 bases, with 13 bases sitting between them. This CDR3 region has 15 residues. CDR3 bases: TGTGCCAGCAGCTCAGGGTGGGGGGCTGGAAACACCATATATTTT. Amino acid sequence: CASSSGWGAGNTIYF.

The CDR3 loop reads CASSRADGEETQYF. The CDR3, as DNA: TGTGCCAGCAGTCGAGCGGATGGGGAGGAGACCCAGTACTTC. The chain combines TRBV27 with TRBJ2-5; D is perhaps TRBD2 (5 bases). Deletions cut 5 bases from V and 5 bases from J, with 15 bases between. This CDR3 region has 14 residues. Germline-derived CDR1 and CDR2 are MNHEY and SMNVEV (reference sequence).

The table lists this clone with a few counts. This chain connects TRBV5-5 to TRBJ2-1; 9 nucleotides agree with TRBD2. The germline V gene has CDR1 SGHKS and CDR2 YYEKEE (reference sequence). The CDR3 consists of 19 residues. V lost 4 bases and J lost 4; bases outside the gene matches: 18. The CDR3 sequence: CASSPEGQIAGVRYNEQFF. CDR3 in DNA: TGTGCCAGCAGCCCGGAGGGACAGATAGCGGGAGTTAGGTACAATGAGCAGTTCTTC.

J is TRBJ1-2 and V is TRBV10-3, with 9 bases fitting TRBD1. The CDR3 spans 15 residues. The germline V gene encodes CDR1 ENHRY and CDR2 SYGVKD. V lost 5 bases and J lost 3; bases outside the gene matches: 7. Here the CDR3 DNA reads TGTGCCATCAGTAGCGGGACAGGGCTTTACTATGGCTACACCTTC. As protein: CAISSGTGLYYGYTF.

The rearrangement joins TRBV7-3 to TRBJ2-5; 12 nucleotides align to TRBD2. CDR3 length: 14 residues. The V segment lost 4 bases and the J segment 5 bases; nucleotides outside the gene matches: 2. Germline V CDR1 and CDR2: SGHTA, FQGTGA. CDR3 sequence: CASSSTSGSETQYF. CDR3 in DNA: TGTGCCAGCAGCTCGACTAGCGGGAGTGAGACCCAGTACTTC.

CDR3 region: CASRRLAGGPTDTQYF. In DNA, the CDR3 is TGTGCCAGCAGACGACTAGCGGGAGGGCCGACAGATACGCAGTATTTT. The rearrangement joins TRBV3-1 (or the pseudogene TRBV3-2) to TRBJ2-3; 14 nucleotides agree with TRBD2. The CDR3 has 16 residues. Germline CDR1 is LGHDT and CDR2 is YNNKEL (reference sequence). V lost 6 bases, J lost 3 bases, and 5 bases stayed unmatched.

The genes are TRBV6-6 and TRBJ2-6; 10 nucleotides align to TRBD1. CDR3 length equals 19 residues. CDR1 MNHNY and CDR2 SVGAGI come from the germline V gene (reference sequence). V was clipped by 6 bases and J by 2 bases; unmatched bases: 13. The CDR3 protein is CASSLSNRQGATGANVLTF. CDR3 bases: TGTGCCAGCAGCTTATCTAATCGACAGGGGGCTACTGGGGCCAACGTCCTGACTTTC.

The rearrangement uses TRBV9 and TRBJ2-7; 11 bases map to TRBD2. The CDR3 length is 15 residues. The germline gives CDR1 SGDLS, CDR2 YYNGEE. V lost 3 bases and J lost 2; bases outside the gene matches: 4. The DNA of the CDR3 is TGTGCCAGCAGCGGGGGACTAGCGGCGACCTACGAGCAGTACTTC. Its protein is CASSGGLAATYEQYF.

The rearrangement uses TRBV7-3 and TRBJ2-3; the D gene is possibly TRBD2 (6 bases). This CDR3 contains 15 residues. Deletions cut 2 bases from V and 1 base from J, with 10 bases between. Per the germline V gene, CDR1 is SGHTA and CDR2 is FQGTGA. CDR3 nucleotides: TGTGCCAGCAGCTTATATGGCGGGGGCACAGATACGCAGTATTTT. Protein: CASSLYGGGTDTQYF.

In its sample, this clone was seen a few times. The rearrangement links TRBV12-3 or TRBV12-4 to TRBJ1-1, with D hard to call. This CDR3 contains 12 residues. V was trimmed by 4 bases and J by 4 bases, leaving 7 bases between them. CDR3 DNA: TGTGCCAGCAGTTCTGGGCGCACTGAAGCTTTCTTT. Translated, it gives CASSSGRTEAFF.

The chain recombines TRBV7-9 with TRBJ2-7, with TRBD2 matching over 7 bases. The germline CDR1 and CDR2 sequences are SEHNR and FQNEAQ (reference sequence). The CDR3 consists of 18 residues. Germline trimming cut 0 bases from V and 2 bases from J; bases unmatched to any gene: 13. The CDR3 DNA follows: TGTGCCAGCAGCTTAGCGTATTCTGGGGGGAGGGCCCCCTACGAGCAGTACTTC. Translation: CASSLAYSGGRAPYEQYF.

The chain is built from TRBV27 and TRBJ2-1, with a weak D call TRBD1 (6 bases). Trimming removed 5 bases from V and 5 bases from J, with 10 bases in between. Germline V CDR1 and CDR2: MNHEY, SMNVEV (reference sequence). The CDR3 totals 13 residues. The CDR3 region is CASSPGTHNEQFF. CDR3 sequence (DNA): TGTGCCAGCAGTCCCGGGACACACAATGAGCAGTTCTTC.

The V gene is TRBV11-1, the J gene TRBJ1-2; TRBD1 aligns across 10 bases. V lost 4 bases and J lost 4; bases outside the gene matches: 3. The CDR3 covers 14 residues. CDR1 is SGHAT, CDR2 FQDESV, per germline (reference sequence). This CDR3 is CASSSGQGSYGYTF. The CDR3 nucleotides are TGTGCCAGCAGCTCGGGACAGGGGAGCTATGGCTACACCTTC.

The rearrangement joins TRBV7-9 to TRBJ1-2; no reliable D call. Trimming left V 6 bases short and J 5 bases short, with 4 bases between. The germline gives CDR1 SEHNR, CDR2 FQNEAQ (reference sequence). There are 10 residues in the CDR3. CDR3 protein: CASSRYGYTF. In DNA, the CDR3 is TGTGCCAGCAGTCGGTATGGCTACACCTTC.

The chain is built from TRBV27 and TRBJ1-4; no clear D gene. There are 12 residues in the CDR3. Looked up from germline, CDR1 is MNHEY and CDR2 is SMNVEV (reference sequence). Trimming took 7 bases from V and 4 from J, leaving 7 bases between them. In nucleotides, the CDR3 is TGTGCCAGCAAACAGATTAATGAAAAACTGTTTTTT. This gives the protein CASKQINEKLFF.

This clone was observed a handful of times. The chain carries TRBV10-2 and TRBJ2-1; 9 positions agree with TRBD2. V shed 3 bases, J shed 0 bases, and the junction held 6 bases outside the gene matches. Germline CDR1 WSHSY, CDR2 SAAADI. The CDR3 loop spans 17 amino acids. DNA of the CDR3: TGCGCCAGCAGTGATTCCGGACTAGCGATCTCCTACAATGAGCAGTTCTTC. This encodes CASSDSGLAISYNEQFF.